These 25 T cell receptor beta chains came from one sample sequenced in a study of vaccination and CD4 T cells after COVID-19 (dated by TCRdb to the early 2020s). For these TCRs, the target antigens are not known. The treatment or condition label of this sample denotes: approximately nine-day PBMC culture with coronavirus spike peptide pools or control peptides (ViraFEST assay). CD4+ T cells from unexposed donors were collected before the COVID-19 pandemic (2011-2018). Libraries were prepared through PCR. The run used an Illumina iSeq 100. At the Johns Hopkins FTIC core, DNA from the cultured CD4+ T cells underwent TCR sequencing with the Oncomine TCR Beta short-read assay. Genomic DNA was extracted from the cultured CD4+ T cells with the QIAamp micro DNA kit. Through fastp at Q25 and MiXCR, TCRdb rebuilt clones from the public reads, retaining in-frame beta chains. Duplicate CDR3 protein sequences are folded into a single record with the most common DNA and genes. Across this sample there are 8,500 to 13,000 distinct CDR3 sequences, with 29% seen only once. The leading ten clones occupy 13% of the sample.

Sequenced sample: CD4+ T cells from blood, cultured in vitro. The source of these receptors is a human donor in good health.

This clonotype appeared a few times. V is TRBV20-1 and J is TRBJ1-3; 10 bases align to TRBD1. The CDR3 is made up of 15 amino acids. The germline V gene has CDR1 DFQATT and CDR2 SNEGSKA (reference sequence). With V trimmed by 6 bases and J by 4 bases, 9 bases remained unmatched. This chain's CDR3 is CSAESGQGIGNTIYF. The CDR3 coding sequence is TGCAGTGCCGAGTCGGGACAGGGGATCGGAAACACCATATATTTT.

This clonotype was counted between two and nine times. The chain recombines TRBV20-1 with TRBJ1-6, with a possible D match to TRBD1 (5 bases). V was shortened by 1 base and J by 6 bases, with 16 bases between the two germline ends. In germline, CDR1 is DFQATT, CDR2 SNEGSKA (reference sequence). CDR3 length: 16 amino acids. The CDR3 protein is CSARVTPKGANSPLHF. The CDR3 coding sequence is TGCAGTGCTAGAGTCACCCCCAAAGGGGCTAATTCACCCCTCCACTTT.

The rearrangement uses TRBV7-9 and TRBJ2-3, with 13 bases lining up with TRBD2. The CDR3 spans 15 residues. Looked up from germline, CDR1 is SEHNR and CDR2 is FQNEAQ (reference sequence). The V gene end was trimmed by 8 bases and the J gene end by 6 bases; junction bases not matched to a gene: 8. Here the CDR3 reads CASGRTSGSSDTQYF. The CDR3 bases are TGTGCCAGCGGCAGGACTAGCGGGAGTTCGGATACGCAGTATTTT.

The table lists this clonotype with a few counts. This rearrangement joins TRBV2 to TRBJ2-5, with a possible D match to TRBD2 (5 bases). The CDR3 spans 14 residues. Germline CDR1 is SNHLY and CDR2 is FYNNEI. With 11 bases removed from V and 5 bases from J, the gap between germline ends came to 21 bases. The CDR3 loop reads CAGTPDSRQETQYF. CDR3 sequence (DNA): TGTGCCGGAACGCCGGACTCCCGGCAGGAGACCCAGTACTTC.

The rearrangement links TRBV7-8 to TRBJ2-1, with D maybe TRBD1 (5 bases). The J call is in doubt because the DNA end fits TRBJ2-7 better. This CDR3 is built from 14 residues. In germline, CDR1 is SGHVS, CDR2 FQNEAQ. The CDR3 sequence is CASSRPTAVYEQYF. The CDR3 DNA reads TGTGCCAGCAGCCGTCCGACAGCTGTCTACGAGCAGTACTTC.

V and J are TRBV27 and TRBJ2-1, with TRBD2 matching over 12 bases. The germline gives CDR1 MNHEY, CDR2 SMNVEV (reference sequence). The length of the CDR3 is 13 residues. V was clipped by 6 bases and J by 9 bases; unmatched bases: 3. The CDR3 region has the DNA TGTGCCAGCAGGAAACTAGCGGGAGGTGAGCAGTTCTTC. It codes for CASRKLAGGEQFF.

V and J are TRBV11-2 and TRBJ2-2, with 9 nucleotides matching TRBD1. CDR3 length: 16 amino acids. Germline V lookup: CDR1 SGHAT, CDR2 FQNNGV. Germline trimming cut 4 bases from V and 4 bases from J; bases unmatched to any gene: 7. The CDR3 coding sequence is TGTGCCAGCAGCTCCTACAGGGGGCGGTCCACCGGGGAGCTGTTTTTT. Amino acids: CASSSYRGRSTGELFF.

J is TRBJ2-7 and V is TRBV23-1; TRBD1 matches at 8 bases. TRBV23-1 is assigned to the ORF class and has an uncertain function. Unmatched junction bases numbered 9, after V lost 2 bases and J lost 3 bases. The CDR3 is made up of 16 amino acids. In DNA, the CDR3 is TGCGCCAGCAGTCAAGGAAGCCGACAGGGGTTCTACGAGCAGTACTTC. Residues: CASSQGSRQGFYEQYF.

This rearrangement joins TRBV20-1 to TRBJ2-6, with D perhaps TRBD1 or TRBD2 (5 bases each). Germline CDR1 is DFQATT and CDR2 is SNEGSKA (reference sequence). The CDR3 extends over 16 amino acids. V lost 5 bases to trimming and J lost 1 base, with 15 bases between them. The CDR3 coding sequence is TGCAGTGCTCCGGGACGCCTCGGGTCTGGGGCCAACGTCCTGACTTTC. This encodes CSAPGRLGSGANVLTF.

The chain couples TRBV7-2 to TRBJ1-1; a possible D gene is TRBD1 (5 bases). Trimming removed 1 base at V and 6 bases at J, with 33 bases between. The length of the CDR3 is 21 residues. CDR1 SGHTA and CDR2 FQGNSA come from the germline V gene. The CDR3 spells CASSLEHRVLARTRGRPEAFF. Here the CDR3 DNA reads TGTGCCAGCAGCTTAGAGCACCGGGTTCTAGCCCGGACACGAGGGAGACCTGAAGCTTTCTTT.

This clonotype was counted only a few times. CDR3 DNA sequence: TGTGCCAGCAGCCGGGGGACAGGACTCCCGGATACGCAGTATTTT. The encoded protein is CASSRGTGLPDTQYF. The chain recombines TRBV7-2 with TRBJ2-3, with TRBD1 matching 8 bases. The germline V gene has CDR1 SGHTA and CDR2 FQGNSA. This CDR3 region has 15 residues. V was clipped by 5 bases and J by 6 bases; unmatched bases: 10.

This chain uses TRBV20-1 with TRBJ1-1; D might be TRBD1 (5 bases). V gave up 7 bases and J gave up 3 bases, with 18 bases separating them. Germline assignment: CDR1 DFQATT and CDR2 SNEGSKA (reference sequence). The CDR3 covers 14 residues. CDR3 residues: CSGEHRQGHTEAFF. CDR3 nucleotide sequence: TGCAGTGGAGAACACCGGCAGGGTCACACTGAAGCTTTCTTT.

The chain carries TRBV6-1 and TRBJ1-4; 7 nucleotides align to TRBD1. Germline CDR1 is MNHNS and CDR2 is SASEGT. The trim removed 7 bases at V and 11 bases at J, leaving 10 bases unmatched. The CDR3 totals 13 residues. Here the CDR3 reads CASINRGGGKLFF. The DNA of the CDR3 is TGTGCCAGCATTAACAGGGGAGGTGGGAAACTGTTTTTT.

The chain combines TRBV7-2 with TRBJ2-5; D unresolved. The CDR3 has 11 amino acids. V lost 5 bases, J lost 1 base, and 2 bases lay in between. Germline lookup yields CDR1 SGHTA and CDR2 FQGNSA. The DNA for the CDR3 is TGTGCCAGCAGCCGCCAAGAGACCCAGTACTTC. Protein sequence: CASSRQETQYF.

In its sample, this clonotype was seen a few times. The chain has TRBV2 and TRBJ2-3; TRBD2 matches at 9 bases. The germline CDR1 and CDR2 sequences are SNHLY and FYNNEI. V shed 4 bases, J shed 0 bases, and the junction held 11 bases outside the gene matches. The CDR3 runs 18 residues. CDR3 residues: CASSGGRDGTGSTDTQYF. In DNA, the CDR3 is TGTGCCAGCAGTGGCGGGAGGGATGGGACTGGGAGCACAGATACGCAGTATTTT. Full variable domain (remainder filled in from reference TRBV2 and TRBJ2-3): EPEVTQTPSHQVTQMGQEVILRCVPISNHLYFYWYRQILGQKVEFLVSFYNNEISEKSEIFDDQFSVERPDGSNFTLKIRSTKLEDSAMYFCASSGGRDGTGSTDTQYFGPGTRLTVL.

The J gene is TRBJ1-1, the V gene TRBV30; D gene ambiguous. Germline CDR1 is GTSNPN and CDR2 is SVGIG (reference sequence). The CDR3 sequence is 13 residues long. Deletions cut 2 bases from V and 4 bases from J, with 11 bases between. CDR3 loop: CAWSSTSRTEAFF. CDR3 coding DNA: TGTGCCTGGAGTTCCACCTCGCGCACTGAAGCTTTCTTT. Looking up the rest from reference TRBV30 and TRBJ1-1 gives the full variable domain: SQTIHQWPATLVQPVGSPLSLECTVEGTSNPNLYWYRQAAGRGLQLLFYSVGIGQISSEVPQNLSASRPQDRQFILSSKKLLLSDSGFYLCAWSSTSRTEAFFGQGTRLTVV.

V usage is TRBV20-1 and J usage is TRBJ2-7, with TRBD2 matching over 15 bases. Germline loops: CDR1 DFQATT, CDR2 SNEGSKA (reference sequence). The CDR3 totals 15 residues. Trimming cost V 2 bases and J 6 bases; bases outside gene matches: 5. The CDR3 spells CSARSGLAGGPEQYF. The DNA of the CDR3 is TGCAGTGCTAGATCAGGACTAGCGGGAGGGCCCGAGCAGTACTTC.

Turning to this clonotype: A read error may be the cause here, since a much bigger clone is one base away. The rearrangement uses TRBV7-9 and TRBJ2-1, with 8 nucleotides matching TRBD1. Germline V gene lookup returns CDR1 SEHNR and CDR2 FQNEAQ (reference sequence). CDR3 size: 14 residues. The CDR3, as DNA: TGTACCAGCAGCCCGGACAGGGTCTACAATGAGCAGTTCTTC. Translating gives CTSSPDRVYNEQFF.

The chain carries TRBV15 and TRBJ1-2, with D possibly being TRBD1 (6 bases). The V gene lost 4 bases and the J gene lost 1 base, with 13 bases spanning the gap. The CDR3 runs to 15 residues. Per the germline V gene, CDR1 is LNHNV and CDR2 is YYDKDF (reference sequence). CDR3 bases: TGTGCCACCAGCATAGGGGGGAGGCTTAACTATGGCTACACCTTC. It specifies CATSIGGRLNYGYTF.

The gene calls are TRBV4-3 and TRBJ1-2; D is possibly TRBD1 (6 bases). The CDR3 loop spans 17 amino acids. Germline lookup yields CDR1 LGHNA and CDR2 YSLEER. Trimming pared 4 bases from V and 7 bases from J, leaving 25 bases between. CDR3 region: CASSRTPGGRGKGGYTF. The CDR3 coding sequence is TGCGCCAGCAGCCGCACCCCGGGGGGCAGGGGAAAAGGTGGCTACACCTTC.

This clonotype was counted a few times. The V and J genes are TRBV27 and TRBJ2-3, with TRBD1 identical over 12 bases. Germline loops: CDR1 MNHEY, CDR2 SMNVEV (reference sequence). The CDR3 extends over 16 amino acids. Trimming removed 2 bases from V and 4 bases from J; junction bases left unmatched: 4. CDR3 protein: CASSLKGTGGADTQYF. CDR3 nucleotides: TGTGCCAGCAGTTTAAAAGGGACAGGGGGCGCAGATACGCAGTATTTT.

The chain combines TRBV4-3 with TRBJ2-5, with D possibly matching TRBD2 (6 bases). The germline gives CDR1 LGHNA, CDR2 YSLEER. The CDR3 runs 15 residues. V was pared by 4 bases and J by 4 bases, with 16 bases between. CDR3 sequence reads: CASSRTGAGSETQYF. The DNA for the CDR3 is TGCGCCAGCAGCCGAACGGGAGCTGGGTCAGAGACCCAGTACTTC.

This clonotype came up a few times. The CDR3 reads CASSQQGGTGYTF. The DNA of the CDR3 is TGCGCCAGCAGCCAGCAGGGGGGCACTGGCTACACCTTC. The chain is built from TRBV4-3 and TRBJ1-2, with 7 positions matching TRBD1. The CDR3 consists of 13 residues. CDR1 and CDR2 (germline): LGHNA, YSLEER. Trimming took 3 bases from V and 7 from J; bases not matched to a gene: 5.

This clonotype was picked up a small number of times. V usage is TRBV20-1 and J usage is TRBJ2-3; D tentatively fits TRBD1 or TRBD2 (6 bases each). The germline V and J ends were trimmed by 3 bases and 7 bases, with 17 bases remaining between them. The germline V gene encodes CDR1 DFQATT and CDR2 SNEGSKA (reference sequence). This CDR3 is 14 amino acids long. CDR3 nucleotide sequence: TGCAGTGCTAGGGAGGGGGGAGTGGGAAATACGCAGTATTTT. Translation: CSAREGGVGNTQYF.

The chain links TRBV6-1 to TRBJ1-5; TRBD1 agrees at 10 bases. Trimming cost V 6 bases and J 6 bases; bases outside gene matches: 8. Germline values: CDR1 MNHNS, CDR2 SASEGT. This CDR3 is 15 amino acids long. For the CDR3, the DNA is TGTGCCAGCAGACCCGGACAGGGGGTTACTCAGCCCCAGCATTTT. This codes for CASRPGQGVTQPQHF.